This T cell receptor beta chain was identified during a study of cytomegalovirus exposure and HLA in healthy donors. Overall study context: Among over 350 genotyped donors, roughly 80% fell in the Caucasian-associated ancestry cluster.

13 Jbeta primers and 60 Vbeta primers were used for the PCR. Method: immunoSEQ multiplex PCR; TCRdb's copy keeps in-frame clones and lacks some. The top ten clones hold 4% to 5.5% of a sample with about 160,000 clones, 60% to 80% of them seen once. Points from the study as a whole: TCR beta V- and J-gene trimming, according to a later analysis, was linked to a missense DCLRE1C variant.

This clone was counted only a few times. Its antigen is still unknown. This CDR3 region has 16 residues. V was clipped by 0 bases and J by 4 bases; unmatched bases: 3. Germline CDR1 reads SGHRS; CDR2 reads YFSETQ. This clonotype was obtained from a male donor in good health and CMV-seronegative. V gene TRBV5-1 combines with J gene TRBJ2-5; 13 positions match TRBD2. The sequencing input was PBMCs. The CDR3 loop reads CASSLGGLAGLETQYF. The CDR3 DNA follows: TGCGCCAGCAGCTTGGGGGGACTAGCGGGGCTAGAGACCCAGTACTTC.